This T cell receptor (beta chain) was obtained from a study of blood T cells in healthy people across ages. Germline CDR1 is SGHTA and CDR2 is FQGNSA. This CDR3 has 14 residues. Deletions cut 4 bases from V and 9 bases from J, with 18 bases between. It was with a sample-barcoded 5' primer and a J-beta primer mix that a second PCR of roughly 7 to 12 cycles was run. TCRdb re-derived calls from the 5' RACE reads in MiXCR, one entry per CDR3 protein. The table has about 1.8 million distinct CDR3 sequences, approximately 50% seen once. The receptor was derived from a woman aged 40 to 50 in good health. Sequenced material: blood. The rearrangement uses TRBV7-2 and TRBJ1-2; D call uncertain. Here the CDR3 reads CASSSYKTLISYTF. CDR3 sequence (DNA): TGTGCCAGCAGCTCCTACAAGACCTTAATCAGCTACACCTTC.